The 25 T cell receptor beta chains below all came from one sample that was sequenced in a study of T-cell reconstitution after alpha-beta-depleted transplantation in children. This sample's TCRbeta library carried unique molecular identifier barcodes. TCRdb fed the PCR reads into MiXCR, producing one record per CDR3 protein. Of 600,000 to 700,000 distinct CDR3 sequences in the sample, about 15% were seen once. The sequences come from PBMCs from the stem cell graft donor, collected from the stem cell graft. The receptor set was obtained from a human donor who donated a stem cell graft to a child with acute myeloid leukemia.

In its sample, this clonotype was seen many times. The chain combines TRBV20-1 with TRBJ1-2; 8 bases fit TRBD1. Unmatched junction bases numbered 5, after V lost 3 bases and J lost 2 bases. The V gene's germline CDR1 is DFQATT and CDR2 SNEGSKA (reference sequence). This CDR3 is built from 14 residues. CDR3 amino acids: CSARDRAQNYGYTF. The CDR3 bases are TGCAGTGCTAGGGACAGGGCGCAAAACTATGGCTACACCTTC.

The sample holds many counts of this clonotype. The rearrangement links TRBV29-1 to TRBJ2-3; no clear D. V was trimmed by 3 bases and J by 4 bases, leaving 11 bases between them. The CDR3 length is 13 residues. The germline CDR1 and CDR2 sequences are SQVTM and ANQGSEA. Here the CDR3 reads CSVDKATPDTQYF. The CDR3 coding sequence is TGCAGCGTTGACAAGGCGACGCCAGATACGCAGTATTTT.

The table lists this clonotype with a count of one. CDR3 sequence: CASSSYRTGDDEQFF. CDR3 coding DNA: TGTGCCAGCAGCTCGTACCGGACAGGGGATGATGAGCAGTTCTTC. V and J are TRBV11-2 and TRBJ2-1, with TRBD1 matching over 9 bases. Trimming at V came to 4 bases and at J to 8 bases, leaving 9 bases not matched to a gene. The CDR3 contains 15 residues. CDR1 is SGHAT and CDR2 is FQNNGV in the germline V gene.

In its sample, this clonotype was seen once. The rearrangement uses TRBV29-1 and TRBJ2-3; 8 nucleotides align to TRBD1. V lost 4 bases to trimming and J lost 2 bases; unmatched junction nucleotides: 8. Germline CDR1 and CDR2: SQVTM and ANQGSEA. The CDR3 loop spans 15 amino acids. In DNA form, the CDR3 reads TGCAGCGTTGGTTTCGGGCAGGGGGCCACAGATACGCAGTATTTT. It specifies CSVGFGQGATDTQYF.

Many counts were recorded for this clonotype. The V and J genes are TRBV20-1 and TRBJ2-7; D gene unclear. This CDR3 region has 10 residues. Germline lookup yields CDR1 DFQATT and CDR2 SNEGSKA (reference sequence). Trimming pared 6 bases from V and 4 bases from J, leaving 7 bases between. The CDR3: CSAKNYEQYF. In DNA form, the CDR3 reads TGCAGTGCGAAGAATTACGAGCAGTACTTC.

This clonotype came up many times. V usage is TRBV21-1 and J usage is TRBJ2-3; TRBD2, the D gene given by the table, was not confirmed from the DNA. TRBV21-1 is deemed a pseudogene. The CDR3 sequence is 16 residues long. CDR3 in DNA: TGTGCCAGCAGCAAAGTGTTGAAGCGGAGCACAGATACGCAGTATTTT. Translated, it gives CASSKVLKRSTDTQYF.

The V and J genes are TRBV4-3 and TRBJ2-2; 9 bases align to TRBD1. Per germline, CDR1 LGHNA and CDR2 YSLEER. CDR3 length: 15 amino acids. With V trimmed by 4 bases and J by 6 bases, 6 bases remained unmatched. In DNA form, the CDR3 reads TGCGCCAGCAGCCGGGGACAGGGCTCCTCCGGGGAGCTGTTTTTT. It specifies CASSRGQGSSGELFF.

The genes are TRBV12-3 or TRBV12-4 and TRBJ1-1; 7 bases align to TRBD1. This CDR3 is built from 15 residues. V shed 6 bases and J 3 bases; nucleotides not matched to a gene: 10. The CDR3 sequence: CASRKGDRVYTEAFF. DNA for the CDR3: TGTGCCAGCAGAAAGGGTGACAGGGTGTACACTGAAGCTTTCTTT.

In this sample, this clonotype turned up a few times. The chain is built from TRBV6-1 and TRBJ2-5; D uncertain. V was pared by 5 bases and J by 5 bases, with 15 bases between. Germline CDR1 MNHNS, CDR2 SASEGT. The CDR3 spans 14 residues. This chain's CDR3 is CASSPRPHGETQYF. The DNA for the CDR3 is TGTGCCAGCAGTCCTCGCCCCCACGGGGAGACCCAGTACTTC.

About this clonotype: A much larger clone differs from this one at a single base, so this may be a read error. This chain uses TRBV12-3 or TRBV12-4 with TRBJ1-5; TRBD1 matches 7 bases. After removal of 5 bases from V and 4 bases from J, the junction contained 5 bases not matched to a gene. The CDR3 has 14 residues. The CDR3 coding sequence is TGTGCCAGCAGTCGACAGGGAAGGAATCAGCCCCAGCATTTT. Translating it yields CASSRQGRNQPQHF.

This clonotype was counted ten times or more. The CDR3 bases are TGCGCCAGCAGCCGTAGCGGGGAAATACTAAACAATGAGCAGTTCTTC. It encodes CASSRSGEILNNEQFF. The rearrangement joins TRBV5-1 to TRBJ2-1, with TRBD2 matching over 8 bases. The CDR3 covers 16 residues. Germline loops: CDR1 SGHRS, CDR2 YFSETQ. The V gene end was trimmed by 4 bases and the J gene end by 5 bases; junction bases not matched to a gene: 11.

This clonotype was seen ten or more times. This chain connects TRBV7-6 to TRBJ2-7; 7 bases are a match to TRBD1. CDR3 size: 14 residues. Germline V gene lookup returns CDR1 SGHVS and CDR2 FNYEAQ. With V trimmed by 4 bases and J by 1 base, 4 bases remained unmatched. In DNA, the CDR3 is TGTGCCAGCAGCTCAGAGACAGGGTCCTACGAGCAGTACGTC. This gives the protein CASSSETGSYEQYV.

This chain links TRBV12-3 or TRBV12-4 with TRBJ1-1; a weak D match, TRBD1 (6 bases). CDR3 length: 15 amino acids. The ends were cut back, 3 bases at V and 0 bases at J, with 11 bases in the middle. CDR3 amino acids: CASSFSGQLNTEAFF. The DNA of the CDR3 is TGTGCCAGCAGTTTCTCTGGACAGCTGAACACTGAAGCTTTCTTT.

This clonotype was seen many times. This chain uses TRBV20-1 with TRBJ2-7; D perhaps matches TRBD2 (5 bases). V dropped 8 bases and J dropped 5 bases, with 16 bases sitting between them. The CDR3 consists of 12 residues. The germline V gene has CDR1 DFQATT and CDR2 SNEGSKA (reference sequence). As DNA, the CDR3 is TGCAGTAAGTCGGGGATTGGTCACGAGCAGTACGTC. Its protein product is CSKSGIGHEQYV.

The chain carries TRBV7-2 and TRBJ2-1; TRBD1 matches at 8 bases. CDR1 is SGHTA, CDR2 FQGNSA, per germline. J gave up 5 bases and V 4 bases, and 10 bases lay outside the gene matches. This CDR3 comprises 16 residues. The CDR3 here is CASSSTWDRSHNEQFF. The CDR3, as DNA: TGTGCCAGCAGCTCCACTTGGGACAGGAGCCACAATGAGCAGTTCTTC.

This chain connects TRBV7-2 to TRBJ1-1; the D is unclear. Germline CDR1 is SGHTA and CDR2 is FQGNSA. Trimming took 8 bases from V and 7 from J, leaving 14 bases between them. CDR3 length equals 12 residues. The DNA of the CDR3 is TGTGCCAGCGGTTCTTTCGGGCGTGAAGCTTTCTTT. It encodes CASGSFGREAFF. Drawing the rest from reference TRBV7-2 and TRBJ1-1, the complete variable domain is GAGVSQSPSNKVTEKGKDVELRCDPISGHTALYWYRQSLGQGLEFLIYFQGNSAPDKSGLPSDRFSAERTGGSVSTLTIQRTQQEDSAVYLCASGSFGREAFFGQGTRLTVV.

In this sample, this clonotype turned up many times. The chain is built from TRBV7-9 and TRBJ1-1, with TRBD1 matching 8 bases. The germline gives CDR1 SEHNR, CDR2 FQNEAQ (reference sequence). The CDR3 spans 14 residues. The J segment lost 5 bases and the V segment lost 5 bases, leaving 7 bases of the junction unmatched. CDR3 sequence (DNA): TGTGCCAGCAGCCTCACAGGGGGACGGACTGAAGCTTTCTTT. Its protein product is CASSLTGGRTEAFF. The full variable domain, rest sourced from reference TRBV7-9 and TRBJ1-1, is DTGVSQNPRHKITKRGQNVTFRCDPISEHNRLYWYRQTLGQGPEFLTYFQNEAQLEKSRLLSDRFSAERPKGSFSTLEIQRTEQGDSAMYLCASSLTGGRTEAFFGQGTRLTVV.

In its sample, this clonotype was seen many times. The chain employs TRBV7-2 and TRBJ1-2, with D perhaps TRBD1 (6 bases). The V end was cut by 4 bases, the J end by 3 bases, with 15 bases between. This CDR3 spans 15 amino acids. The germline V gene has CDR1 SGHTA and CDR2 FQGNSA. CDR3 loop: CASSSRDNGHYGYTF. The CDR3 nucleotides are TGTGCCAGCAGCTCCCGGGACAACGGCCACTATGGCTACACCTTC.

This clonotype occurred many times. The chain has TRBV20-1 and TRBJ2-1; a weak D match, TRBD2 (7 bases). Deletions cut 3 bases from V and 4 bases from J, with 16 bases between. The germline gives CDR1 DFQATT, CDR2 SNEGSKA (reference sequence). CDR3 size: 15 residues. In DNA, the CDR3 is TGCAGTGCTAGGGGGGGGGCCCGGGATTACAATGAGCAGTTCTTC. Its translation is CSARGGARDYNEQFF.

The chain recombines TRBV20-1 with TRBJ2-7; 10 positions agree with TRBD1. Germline V lookup: CDR1 DFQATT, CDR2 SNEGSKA (reference sequence). The CDR3 extends over 14 amino acids. V lost 5 bases, J lost 2 bases, and 6 bases stayed unmatched. The CDR3 is CSADLGQGTYEQYF. The DNA of the CDR3 is TGCAGTGCTGACCTGGGACAGGGGACCTACGAGCAGTACTTC.

This clonotype was recorded many times. This chain links TRBV29-1 with TRBJ2-6; 9 bases map to TRBD1. Germline assignment: CDR1 SQVTM and CDR2 ANQGSEA. The CDR3 totals 15 residues. J was trimmed by 2 bases and V by 6 bases; bases with no gene match: 5. CDR3 sequence reads: CSVRQGETGANVLTF. The DNA of the CDR3 is TGCAGCGTCCGACAGGGGGAGACTGGGGCCAACGTCCTGACTTTC.

Here the CDR3 DNA reads TGTGCCAGCAGCTTGGCCGCAGGGGTGGGCGGCAATCAGCCCCAGCATTTT. Amino acid sequence: CASSLAAGVGGNQPQHF. The genes are TRBV5-5 and TRBJ1-5; the D gene is possibly TRBD1 (6 bases). The CDR3 extends over 17 amino acids. Germline-derived CDR1 and CDR2 are SGHKS and YYEKEE (reference sequence). V lost 0 bases to trimming and J lost 2 bases, with 15 bases between them. Full variable domain (outside the CDR3, taken from reference TRBV5-5 and TRBJ1-5): DAGVTQSPTHLIKTRGQQVTLRCSPISGHKSVSWYQQVLGQGPQFIFQYYEKEERGRGNFPDRFSARQFPNYSSELNVNALLLGDSALYLCASSLAAGVGGNQPQHFGDGTRLSIL.

The chain links TRBV6-5 to TRBJ1-4; the match to TRBD1 covers 7 bases. This CDR3 has 15 residues. Losses at the gene ends were 0 bases for V and 8 bases for J; bases not matched to a gene: 6. CDR1 and CDR2 from the germline V gene are MNHEY and SVGAGI. Written as DNA, the CDR3 is TGTGCCAGCAGTTACTCAGGGGGCGCGGGCGAAAAACTGTTTTTT. It is translated as CASSYSGGAGEKLFF.

The table lists this clonotype with a few counts. The rearrangement links TRBV10-3 to TRBJ1-3, with D perhaps matching TRBD1 (5 bases). V lost 3 bases and J 1 base, leaving 13 bases between the germline ends. CDR3 length: 16 residues. The germline gives CDR1 ENHRY, CDR2 SYGVKD. The CDR3 loop reads CAISDPRGISGNTIYF. CDR3 sequence (DNA): TGTGCCATCAGTGATCCGAGGGGTATTTCTGGAAACACCATATATTTT.

The chain links TRBV27 to TRBJ1-2; 10 bases map to TRBD1. This CDR3 spans 16 amino acids. V lost 5 bases to trimming and J lost 4 bases; unmatched junction nucleotides: 10. CDR1 and CDR2 (germline): MNHEY, SMNVEV (reference sequence). The CDR3 here is CASSLRTGGSLYGYTF. The CDR3 DNA reads as TGTGCCAGCAGTCTCCGGACAGGGGGATCCCTCTATGGCTACACCTTC.